Many counts were recorded for the clone carrying this T cell receptor (beta chain). The source material, RNA transcripts, was used to amplify TCR beta CDR3 regions. The HTBI primer set drove a first-round RT-PCR of the TCR CDR3. TCRdb recomputed calls from the multiplex PCR reads with MiXCR, one row per CDR3 protein. The sample includes 500,000 to 550,000 distinct CDR3 sequences, 15% to 20% of them seen just once. The data were taken from a study of T cells in Graves' hyperthyroidism and ophthalmopathy. The CDR3 sequence is 18 residues long. Germline assignment: CDR1 DFQATT and CDR2 SNEGSKA (reference sequence). Trimming removed 2 bases from V and 0 bases from J; junction bases left unmatched: 12.

Input material: blood. The receptor was isolated from a man aged 40-49 years with Graves' ophthalmopathy. The chain is built from TRBV20-1 and TRBJ1-5, with TRBD1 matching over 8 bases. The CDR3 nucleotides read TGCAGTGCTAGACCTTGGGGGACAGGTCCTAATAGCAATCAGCCCCAGCATTTT. Its translation: CSARPWGTGPNSNQPQHF.